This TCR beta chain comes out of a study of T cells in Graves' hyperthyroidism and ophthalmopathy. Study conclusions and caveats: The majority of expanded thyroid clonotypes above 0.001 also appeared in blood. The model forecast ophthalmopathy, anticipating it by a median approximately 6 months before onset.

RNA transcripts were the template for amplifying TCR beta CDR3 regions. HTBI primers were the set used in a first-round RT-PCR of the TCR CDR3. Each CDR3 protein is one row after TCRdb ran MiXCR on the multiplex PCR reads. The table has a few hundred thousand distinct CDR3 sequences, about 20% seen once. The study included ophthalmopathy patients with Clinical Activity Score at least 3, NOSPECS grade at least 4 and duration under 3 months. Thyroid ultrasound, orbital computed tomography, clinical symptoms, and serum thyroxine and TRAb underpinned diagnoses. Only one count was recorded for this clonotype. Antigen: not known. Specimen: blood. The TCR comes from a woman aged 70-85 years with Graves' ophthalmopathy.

The CDR3 sequence: CASSLGTGLAGAVYNEQFF. CDR3 nucleotides: TGTGCCAGCAGCTTAGGTACCGGACTAGCGGGAGCCGTTTACAATGAGCAGTTCTTC. V usage is TRBV11-3 and J usage is TRBJ2-1; 13 positions agree with TRBD2. This CDR3 is 19 amino acids long. The V gene end was trimmed by 1 base and the J gene end by 4 bases; junction bases not matched to a gene: 10. Per the germline V gene, CDR1 is SGHNT and CDR2 is YENEEA.